This T cell receptor beta chain was observed in a study of T-cell reconstitution after alpha-beta-depleted transplantation in children. The CDR3 contains 16 residues. The germline gives CDR1 SGDLS, CDR2 YYNGEE. The ends lost 3 bases at V and 3 bases at J; junction bases unmatched: 10. TCRbeta library construction was performed incorporating unique molecular identifiers. TCRdb fed the PCR reads into MiXCR, producing one record per CDR3 protein. The table records 180,000 or so distinct CDR3 sequences, roughly 6% of them present only once. This clonotype was observed many times. Its antigen is unknown. Study-wide findings and caveats: High day-60 TCRbeta diversity in some patients came from surviving recipient T cells and thymic progenitors. Most T-cell counts and diversity one year after the transplant came from T cells that were newly produced. Where alpha-beta T cells came from about two months after transplant was reportedly several hundred expanded graft clones.

This material consisted of PBMCs, taken before TCRalphabeta/CD19-depleted stem cell transplant. The chain uses TRBV9 and TRBJ2-7; 9 nucleotides agree with TRBD1. The TCR originated in a girl less than two years old with combined immunodeficiency, due to receive a stem cell transplant. Written as DNA, the CDR3 is TGTGCCAGCAGCGGAACTTCCGGGACAGGGTTCTACGAGCAGTACTTC. Its translation is CASSGTSGTGFYEQYF.